This T cell receptor (beta chain) was sequenced during a study of blood T cells in healthy people across ages. The ends were cut back, 6 bases at V and 8 bases at J, with 21 bases in the middle. In germline, CDR1 is SGHRS, CDR2 YFSETQ. The length of the CDR3 is 15 residues. Isolation recovered at least 7 million PBMCs from every sample. The study's findings and limits: Older individuals had lower TCR beta diversity per million T cells (the decline was roughly linear). A greater number of naive CD4+ cells and higher diversity distinguished long-lived donors from aged donors.

As for this clonotype: Antigen: not known. Given a much more abundant clone one base away, this may be a read error.

With a J-beta primer mix and a sample-barcoded 5' primer, a second PCR ran about 7 to 12 cycles. Researchers report that a template-switch adaptor with 12 random nucleotides tagged each cDNA molecule. MiXCR, applied by TCRdb to the 5' RACE reads, yields one record per CDR3 protein. The repertoire has 380,000 or so distinct CDR3 sequences, approximately 52% of them found once; the top ten carry 45% to 60%. The TCR originated in a man in his fifties or sixties in good health. The chain links TRBV5-1 to TRBJ2-1, with D possibly being TRBD1 or TRBD2 (6 bases each). Input material: blood. In nucleotides, the CDR3 is TGCGCCAGCATCCGAGGGGGGACCCCCCTAGATGAGCAGTTCTTC. It is translated as CASIRGGTPLDEQFF.